Below, 13 T cell receptor beta chains from the same sample are listed, as sequenced in a study of CD4 T cells in relation to SARS-CoV-2 and coronaviruses. Before the COVID-19 pandemic, during about 2010-2018, CD4+ T cells were taken from unexposed donors. Isolation of CD4+ T cells took place after about 9 days in culture. Which antigens these TCRs recognize remains unknown. Sequencing used immunoSEQ multiplex PCR; TCRdb keeps in-frame clones, though not all of them. The repertoire consists of about 20,000 clones, with 70% to 80% occurring once and the leading ten covering roughly 14%. The sample consisted of CD4+ T cells from PBMCs, cultured in vitro. The receptors here all came from a human donor in good health.

V and J are TRBV19 and TRBJ1-5, with a tentative D call TRBD1 (5 bases). Germline V CDR1 and CDR2: LNHDA, SQIVND (reference sequence). Trimming shortened V by 9 bases and J by 3 bases, and 9 bases separated the two germline ends. This CDR3 region has 12 residues. In nucleotides, the CDR3 is TGTGCCAGCGGGACGGTCAATCAGCCCCAGCATTTT. Protein sequence: CASGTVNQPQHF.

The CDR3 is CASKTDNNEQFF. The CDR3 nucleotides read TGTGCCAGTAAAACGGACAACAATGAGCAGTTCTTC. V gene TRBV19 combines with J gene TRBJ2-1; TRBD1 might be the D (5 bases). Per the germline V gene, CDR1 is LNHDA and CDR2 is SQIVND (reference sequence). The CDR3 runs to 12 residues. V lost 7 bases, J lost 5 bases, and 9 bases lay in between.

The CDR3 nucleotides read TGTGCCAGCAGTTTACCCAGCGGGGCCCAGTACTTC. Residues: CASSLPSGAQYF. The chain recombines TRBV28 with TRBJ2-5; 7 bases map to TRBD2. The V gene end was trimmed by 2 bases and the J gene end by 9 bases; junction bases not matched to a gene: 3. Per germline, CDR1 MDHEN and CDR2 SYDVKM. This CDR3 contains 12 residues.

The rearrangement joins TRBV18 to TRBJ2-3; the D gene could be TRBD1 or TRBD2 (5 bases each). V was pared by 10 bases and J by 0 bases, with 14 bases between. Per the germline V gene, CDR1 is KGHSH and CDR2 is LQKENI. The CDR3 length is 14 residues. The CDR3 coding sequence is TGTGCCACACGGGGCAGCGCTAGCACAGATACGCAGTATTTT. Its protein is CATRGSASTDTQYF.

The rearrangement uses TRBV4-1 and TRBJ2-1, with TRBD1 matching 7 bases. Germline values: CDR1 MGHRA, CDR2 YSYEKL. V was pared by 3 bases and J by 5 bases, with 10 bases of the junction left unmatched. The CDR3 is 16 amino acids. This chain's CDR3 is CASSQPRDSRHNEQFF. CDR3 DNA sequence: TGCGCCAGCAGCCAGCCCCGGGACAGCCGTCACAATGAGCAGTTCTTC.

The J gene is TRBJ2-1, the V gene TRBV11-3; D gene uncertain. The CDR3 has 12 amino acids. Per the germline V gene, CDR1 is SGHNT and CDR2 is YENEEA. V was trimmed by 3 bases and J by 9 bases, leaving 9 bases between them. The CDR3 loop is CASSFGVGEQFF. In nucleotides, the CDR3 is TGTGCCAGCAGCTTTGGGGTTGGTGAGCAGTTCTTC.

This chain connects TRBV28 to TRBJ1-3, with 7 bases identical to TRBD1. The trim removed 5 bases at V and 3 bases at J, leaving 10 bases unmatched. CDR1 MDHEN and CDR2 SYDVKM come from the germline V gene. The CDR3 covers 16 residues. CDR3 in DNA: TGTGCCAGCAGTCCTCCTGAGGGGGCGTTTGGAAACACCATATATTTT. It encodes CASSPPEGAFGNTIYF.

The chain employs TRBV10-2 and TRBJ1-1, with TRBD1 as a possible D gene (5 bases). With 0 bases removed from V and 0 bases from J, the gap between germline ends came to 11 bases. CDR3 length: 16 amino acids. Germline CDR1 reads WSHSY; CDR2 reads SAAADI. The CDR3 nucleotides are TGCGCCAGCAGTGAGTCGGAGACAGCTATGAACACTGAAGCTTTCTTT. This sequence encodes CASSESETAMNTEAFF.

The rearrangement links TRBV27 to TRBJ1-6, with D unclear. The CDR3 sequence is 15 residues long. In germline, CDR1 is MNHEY, CDR2 SMNVEV (reference sequence). V was pared by 8 bases and J by 7 bases, with 18 bases between. In nucleotides, the CDR3 is TGTGCCAGCGCTCAATACAGCGATCTCAATTCACCCCTCCACTTT. This encodes CASAQYSDLNSPLHF.

This clone was found once. The V call is TRBV7-9, the J call TRBJ2-5; D is perhaps TRBD2 (6 bases). Germline assignment: CDR1 SEHNR and CDR2 FQNEAQ (reference sequence). The CDR3 is 15 amino acids. The V end lost 5 bases, the J end lost 2 bases, and 15 bases lay between the germline ends. The CDR3 DNA is TGTGCCAGCAGCCTATCGGCGGGGCCTCAAGAGACCCAGTACTTC. Its translation is CASSLSAGPQETQYF. The variable domain in full, completed from reference TRBV7-9 and TRBJ2-5, reads DTGVSQNPRHKITKRGQNVTFRCDPISEHNRLYWYRQTLGQGPEFLTYFQNEAQLEKSRLLSDRFSAERPKGSFSTLEIQRTEQGDSAMYLCASSLSAGPQETQYFGPGTRLLVL.

The chain employs TRBV30 and TRBJ1-5; 10 bases align to TRBD1. This CDR3 region has 14 residues. Unmatched junction bases numbered 4, after V lost 4 bases and J lost 4 bases. The germline V gene encodes CDR1 GTSNPN and CDR2 SVGIG (reference sequence). The CDR3 here is CAWTSGQGNQPQHF. In DNA, the CDR3 is TGTGCCTGGACGTCGGGACAGGGGAATCAGCCCCAGCATTTT.

This clone was found a few times. This chain links TRBV6-6 with TRBJ2-2; the D gene is possibly TRBD1 (5 bases). The germline V gene has CDR1 MNHNY and CDR2 SVGAGI (reference sequence). CDR3 length equals 13 residues. With 5 bases removed from V and 1 base from J, the gap between germline ends came to 5 bases. CDR3 region: CASSGQNTGELFF. CDR3 DNA sequence: TGTGCCAGCAGTGGACAGAACACCGGGGAGCTGTTTTTT.

This clone was seen a few times. V gene TRBV4-2 combines with J gene TRBJ2-2; D gene unclear. The V gene's germline CDR1 is LGHNA and CDR2 YNFKEQ. The CDR3 length is 15 residues. Trimming cost V 2 bases and J 6 bases, with 13 bases left between them. The CDR3, as DNA: TGTGCCAGCAGCCAAAAGACAAGAAAAGCCGGGGAGCTGTTTTTT. It codes for CASSQKTRKAGELFF.